What follows are 5 T cell receptor beta chains derived from one specimen sequenced in a study of blood T cell repertoires in COVID-19. Profiling relied on immunoSEQ multiplex PCR, and the TCRdb table lists in-frame clones only, not all of them. The sample has roughly 320,000 clones, 65% to 90% seen once. The sample comprised peripheral blood. The receptors derive from a human donor in a cohort sampled during active COVID-19.

The V gene is TRBV4-1, the J gene TRBJ2-3, with D perhaps matching TRBD1 (6 bases). Germline CDR1 is MGHRA and CDR2 is YSYEKL. Trimming pared 6 bases from V and 0 bases from J, leaving 16 bases between. The CDR3 covers 16 residues. This CDR3 reads CASRDSVWESTDTQYF. The CDR3 DNA reads TGCGCCAGCAGGGACAGCGTTTGGGAGAGCACAGATACGCAGTATTTT.

The rearrangement joins TRBV11-2 to TRBJ2-2; 7 nucleotides match TRBD1. The V segment lost 5 bases and the J segment 10 bases; nucleotides outside the gene matches: 13. Germline CDR1 is SGHAT and CDR2 is FQNNGV. The length of the CDR3 is 15 residues. This chain's CDR3 is CASSLGGRTPLELFF. The DNA of the CDR3 is TGTGCCAGCAGCCTAGGGGGCAGGACCCCGTTGGAGCTGTTTTTT.

The chain combines TRBV5-6 with TRBJ2-7; TRBD1 aligns across 10 bases. With 3 bases clipped from V and 12 bases from J, the junction kept 6 bases outside the gene matches. There are 12 residues in the CDR3. Germline CDR1 SGHDT, CDR2 YYEEEE. The CDR3 nucleotides read TGTGCCAGCAGCTCGACAGGGGGCGCCCCGTACTTC. Residues: CASSSTGGAPYF.

The chain links TRBV10-1 to TRBJ2-7; D remains unclear. V shed 4 bases and J shed 5 bases, with 9 bases lying between them. CDR1 and CDR2 from the germline V gene are WNHNN and SYGVQD (reference sequence). The CDR3 is 12 residues long. The CDR3 region has the DNA TGCGCCAGCAGTGGTGACATCGACGAGCAGTACTTC. Its protein product is CASSGDIDEQYF.

In its sample, this clone was seen once. The V gene is TRBV6-5, the J gene TRBJ1-6; 9 positions match TRBD1. This CDR3 has 14 amino acids. The germline CDR1 and CDR2 sequences are MNHEY and SVGAGI. J lost 8 bases, V lost 10 bases, and 9 bases had no gene match. DNA for the CDR3: TGTGCCATCTCGACAGGGGGTGGGTATTCACCCCTCCACTTT. Translation gives CAISTGGGYSPLHF.